The 17 T cell receptor beta chains below come from one sample, sequenced in a study of T-cell memory formation after mild COVID-19. TCRdb re-derived calls from the 5' RACE reads in MiXCR, one entry per CDR3 protein. Counted here are roughly 150,000 distinct CDR3 sequences, 13% occurring once; the ten biggest clones make up more than 3%. Input material: PBMCs or a T cell subset sorted from them (not recorded which). The receptors here all came from a young man who had mild COVID-19 (a few samples of this study predate the infection). Cell type and time point are not known.

This clonotype has only a few counts. This chain connects TRBV3-1 to TRBJ2-7; D unclear. V was clipped by 4 bases and J by 4 bases, with 14 bases between them. Germline V gives CDR1 LGHDT, CDR2 YNNKEL (reference sequence). This CDR3 region has 14 residues. The CDR3 loop is CASSPVGAFYEQYF. The CDR3 DNA reads TGTGCCAGCAGCCCCGTGGGTGCCTTTTACGAGCAGTACTTC.

The gene calls are TRBV27 and TRBJ2-3; 8 bases align to TRBD1. Trimming cost V 5 bases and J 2 bases; bases outside gene matches: 9. The CDR3 sequence is 16 residues long. CDR1 and CDR2 from the germline V gene are MNHEY and SMNVEV (reference sequence). The CDR3 DNA reads TGTGCCAGCAGTGGTGACCAGGGGGCTTACACAGATACGCAGTATTTT. Its protein is CASSGDQGAYTDTQYF.

The chain combines TRBV7-2 with TRBJ1-2, with D hard to call. The germline gives CDR1 SGHTA, CDR2 FQGNSA. The germline V and J ends were trimmed by 2 bases and 8 bases, with 12 bases remaining between them. CDR3 length: 13 amino acids. DNA of the CDR3: TGTGCCAGCAGCTTATCGAGCCAGCAAGGCTACACCTTC. Translating it yields CASSLSSQQGYTF.

This clonotype was seen only a few times. The chain uses TRBV4-1 and TRBJ2-1, with D maybe TRBD1 (5 bases). V was trimmed by 0 bases and J by 11 bases, leaving 14 bases between them. CDR3 length: 14 amino acids. Germline V lookup: CDR1 MGHRA, CDR2 YSYEKL. The CDR3 DNA sequence: TGCGCCAGCAGCCAAGAGTTCGGCAGGGCGAAGCAGTTCTTC. The encoded protein is CASSQEFGRAKQFF.

V is TRBV12-3 or TRBV12-4 and J is TRBJ1-3; no firm D call. CDR3 length: 12 amino acids. Trimming shortened V by 3 bases and J by 4 bases, and 4 bases separated the two germline ends. This chain's CDR3 is CASSFAGNTIYF. The DNA for the CDR3 is TGTGCCAGCAGTTTCGCGGGAAACACCATATATTTT.

This clonotype was counted between two and nine times. The CDR3 nucleotides read TGCGCCAGCAGCTTGGAGACAGATACGCAGTATTTT. Translating gives CASSLETDTQYF. The chain carries TRBV5-1 and TRBJ2-3; D call uncertain. V lost 0 bases and J lost 3, with 2 bases in between. This CDR3 spans 12 amino acids. Germline CDR1 and CDR2: SGHRS and YFSETQ.

This clonotype was observed a few times. As DNA, the CDR3 is TGTGCCAGCAGGCCTCGGGACAGGGGGACTGAAGCTTTCTTT. This sequence encodes CASRPRDRGTEAFF. This chain links TRBV6-2 or TRBV6-3 with TRBJ1-1, with TRBD1 identical over 11 bases. Germline V gene lookup returns CDR1 MNHEY and CDR2 SVGEGT. CDR3 length: 14 amino acids. J was trimmed by 5 bases and V by 6 bases; bases with no gene match: 5.

This clonotype was picked up a small number of times. V is TRBV27 and J is TRBJ2-2; either TRBD1 or TRBD2 may fit D (5 bases each). V was clipped by 7 bases and J by 0 bases, with 6 bases between them. The germline gives CDR1 MNHEY, CDR2 SMNVEV (reference sequence). The CDR3 consists of 13 residues. CDR3 protein: CASMGANTGELFF. The CDR3 nucleotides are TGTGCCAGCATGGGGGCGAACACCGGGGAGCTGTTTTTT.

This clonotype was seen ten or more times. The chain has TRBV5-1 and TRBJ2-3; possibly TRBD1 for D (6 bases). The V end was cut by 0 bases, the J end by 4 bases, with 21 bases between. The CDR3 consists of 18 residues. Looked up from germline, CDR1 is SGHRS and CDR2 is YFSETQ. The CDR3 region is CASSLALRTVSTPDTQYF. As DNA, the CDR3 is TGCGCCAGCAGCTTGGCCCTACGGACAGTCTCCACCCCAGATACGCAGTATTTT.

The chain joins TRBV7-9 to TRBJ1-1; no firm D call. The CDR3 consists of 13 residues. The V gene's germline CDR1 is SEHNR and CDR2 FQNEAQ (reference sequence). V was trimmed by 4 bases and J by 6 bases, leaving 12 bases between them. This CDR3 is CASSSGSHPEAFF. The CDR3 DNA reads as TGTGCCAGCAGCTCCGGAAGCCACCCTGAAGCTTTCTTT.

In its sample, this clonotype was seen a few times. The genes are TRBV20-1 and TRBJ2-2; no definite D call. The CDR3 covers 14 residues. Germline lookup yields CDR1 DFQATT and CDR2 SNEGSKA (reference sequence). Deletions cut 6 bases from V and 5 bases from J, with 16 bases between. The CDR3 DNA follows: TGCAGTGCCAGACGGGCAGTCGGGACCGGGGAGCTGTTTTTT. Its protein product is CSARRAVGTGELFF.

This clonotype appeared a few times. V usage is TRBV27 and J usage is TRBJ1-2, with 7 bases matching TRBD1. The CDR3 extends over 13 amino acids. Germline CDR1 is MNHEY and CDR2 is SMNVEV (reference sequence). The V segment lost 3 bases and the J segment 6 bases; nucleotides outside the gene matches: 4. The CDR3: CASSFRQGHGYTF. The CDR3, as DNA: TGTGCCAGCAGTTTTAGACAGGGTCATGGCTACACCTTC.

Ten or more counts support this clonotype. This sequence joins TRBV12-3 or TRBV12-4 and TRBJ2-5; D not certain. The V and J ends lost 6 bases and 0 bases respectively, with 8 bases between them. The CDR3 is made up of 13 amino acids. The CDR3, as DNA: TGTGCCAGCAGGCCCAGAGACCAAGAGACCCAGTACTTC. Its protein is CASRPRDQETQYF.

This clonotype was picked up a small number of times. The chain combines TRBV6-5 with TRBJ2-5, with 7 nucleotides matching TRBD1. This CDR3 comprises 14 residues. Germline V lookup: CDR1 MNHEY, CDR2 SVGAGI. The junction had 7 bases not matched to a gene; V was cut back by 5 bases and J by 4 bases. DNA of the CDR3: TGTGCCAGCAGTCGACAGGGAAGGGGAGAGACCCAGTACTTC. Translating it yields CASSRQGRGETQYF.

The genes are TRBV12-3 or TRBV12-4 and TRBJ1-2; no definite D call. The CDR3 totals 14 residues. The germline V and J ends were trimmed by 3 bases and 4 bases, with 12 bases remaining between them. Written as DNA, the CDR3 is TGTGCCAGCAGTTTTTCGCCTGCTTCCTATGGCTACACCTTC. It specifies CASSFSPASYGYTF.

This clonotype was counted between two and nine times. The V and J genes are TRBV7-9 and TRBJ2-3; TRBD2 matches 10 bases. Germline CDR1 reads SEHNR; CDR2 reads FQNEAQ (reference sequence). With V trimmed by 4 bases and J by 4 bases, 5 bases remained unmatched. The CDR3 totals 15 residues. The CDR3 loop reads CASSYWTSGADTQYF. CDR3 bases: TGTGCCAGCAGCTATTGGACTAGCGGCGCAGATACGCAGTATTTT.

The chain couples TRBV3-1 to TRBJ2-4, with 8 bases matching TRBD2. Germline CDR1 is LGHDT and CDR2 is YNNKEL (reference sequence). The CDR3 sequence is 14 residues long. The J segment lost 5 bases and the V segment lost 1 base, leaving 1 base of the junction unmatched. The CDR3 spells CASSQAGGENIQYF. The CDR3 DNA is TGTGCCAGCAGCCAAGCGGGGGGGGAAAACATTCAGTACTTC.